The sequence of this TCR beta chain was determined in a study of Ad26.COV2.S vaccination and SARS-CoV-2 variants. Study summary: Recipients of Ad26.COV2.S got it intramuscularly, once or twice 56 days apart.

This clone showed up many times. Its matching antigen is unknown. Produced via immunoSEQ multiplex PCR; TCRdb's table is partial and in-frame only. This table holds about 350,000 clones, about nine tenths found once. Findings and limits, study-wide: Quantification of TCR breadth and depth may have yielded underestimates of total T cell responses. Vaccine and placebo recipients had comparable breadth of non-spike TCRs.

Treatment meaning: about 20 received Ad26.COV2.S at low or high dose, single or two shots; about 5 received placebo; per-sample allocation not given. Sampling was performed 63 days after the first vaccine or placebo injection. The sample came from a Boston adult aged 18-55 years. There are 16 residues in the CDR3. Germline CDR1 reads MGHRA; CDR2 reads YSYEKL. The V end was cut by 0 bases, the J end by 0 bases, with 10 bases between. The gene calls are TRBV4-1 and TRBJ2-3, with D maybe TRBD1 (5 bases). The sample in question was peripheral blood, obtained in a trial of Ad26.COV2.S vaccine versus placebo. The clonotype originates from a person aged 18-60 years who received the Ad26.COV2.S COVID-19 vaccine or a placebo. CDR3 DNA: TGCGCCAGCAGCCAAGATCTCCAGGGTAGCACAGATACGCAGTATTTT. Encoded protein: CASSQDLQGSTDTQYF.